This TCR beta chain is drawn from a study of OX40 agonist ivuxolimab in advanced cancers. Study as a whole: Those treated in dose escalation had hepatocellular carcinoma, melanoma, renal cell cancer or head and neck cancer. The dose-escalation cohort was around 83% male, with a mean age of 60 years, ranging about 23 to 79. People who had prior anti-PD-1, anti-PD-L1 or anti-CTLA-4 therapy could take part, and roughly 44% had some. One hepatocellular carcinoma and a couple of cutaneous melanoma patients partially responded.

TCRdb keeps only in-frame clones here, not all; method: immunoSEQ multiplex PCR. Of 9,500 to 11,000 clones in the sample, more than 60% are singletons; the top ten hold about 33%. The germline V gene encodes CDR1 LNHNV and CDR2 YYDKDF (reference sequence). This CDR3 region has 16 residues. The V segment lost 4 bases and the J segment 0 bases; nucleotides outside the gene matches: 6. The sequence derives from an adult with an advanced solid tumor such as melanoma, head and neck, liver or kidney cancer. This specimen consisted of CD4+ or CD8+ T cells sorted from blood, obtained in a trial of the OX40 agonist ivuxolimab. V usage is TRBV15 and J usage is TRBJ1-5; the match to TRBD1 covers 7 bases. The CDR3 nucleotides read TGTGCCACCAGCACCCGGGACAGCGATAGCAATCAGCCCCAGCATTTT. Protein: CATSTRDSDSNQPQHF.